These 4 T cell receptor beta chains were sequenced from one sample in a study of blood T cells in healthy people across ages. It was with a sample-barcoded 5' primer and a J-beta primer mix that a second PCR of about 6 to 12 cycles was run. TCRdb reprocessed the 5' RACE reads via MiXCR and lists one record per CDR3 protein. Counted here are about 730,000 distinct CDR3 sequences, approximately 43% occurring once; the ten biggest clones make up 20% to 25%. Sequencing input: blood. The receptors come from a woman in her sixties in good health.

This chain links TRBV5-1 with TRBJ2-4; D perhaps matches TRBD2 (5 bases). With the DNA end fitting TRBJ2-7 better, the J assignment may be wrong. The CDR3 has 14 amino acids. CDR1 and CDR2 (germline): SGHRS, YFSETQ. The CDR3, as DNA: TGCGCCAGCAGCTTCCGGAATCTCGGGGACGAGCAGTACTTC. This encodes CASSFRNLGDEQYF.

There are a few counts of this clonotype. The chain employs TRBV25-1 and TRBJ2-5; the match to TRBD1 covers 9 bases. The length of the CDR3 is 15 residues. Trimming removed 5 bases from V and 1 base from J; junction bases left unmatched: 5. CDR1 is MGHDK, CDR2 SYGVNS, per germline. Here the CDR3 DNA reads TGTGCCAGCAGTCTCCCGGGACAGGGCCAAGAGACCCAGTACTTC. Its translation: CASSLPGQGQETQYF.

This clonotype was seen a handful of times. V and J are TRBV3-1 and TRBJ2-1, with 11 nucleotides matching TRBD2. After removal of 0 bases from V and 10 bases from J, the junction contained 5 bases not matched to a gene. From germline, CDR1 is LGHDT and CDR2 YNNKEL (reference sequence). This CDR3 has 15 residues. The DNA of the CDR3 is TGTGCCAGCAGCCAAGATCTAGCGGGAGGTCGGGAGCAGTTCTTC. This gives the protein CASSQDLAGGREQFF.

The table lists this clonotype with many counts. V and J are TRBV9 and TRBJ2-3, with D possibly being TRBD2 (6 bases). V lost 3 bases to trimming and J lost 4 bases, with 9 bases between them. The germline V gene has CDR1 SGDLS and CDR2 YYNGEE. The CDR3 sequence is 13 residues long. The CDR3 region is CASSASSADTQYF. CDR3 sequence (DNA): TGTGCCAGCAGCGCTTCTAGCGCAGATACGCAGTATTTT.